This T cell receptor (beta chain) was sequenced in a study of human T cells and chemical hapten exposure. The wider study: The cohort included alopecia areata under or over 50% scalp, totalis and universalis.

The CDR3 is 17 residues long. The germline V gene has CDR1 MNHEY and CDR2 SVGEGT. With V trimmed by 4 bases and J by 0 bases, 8 bases remained unmatched. Per the authors' pipeline: Sample TCR totals centred on a median of approximately 96,000, ranging about 23,224 to 690,600. TCRdb re-analysed the RACE reads in MiXCR, keeping a single row per CDR3 protein. These V and J calls rely on TCRdb rather than the paper's analysis. Of a few hundred thousand distinct CDR3 sequences listed, about 6% are singletons. Time point described: patch test 2, 6 weeks after DPC sensitization. Specified treatment: therapeutic diphenylcyclopropenone sensitization with weekly scalp DPC. Study results and limitations: TCRs exceeding 1 in 1000 frequency stayed unchanged with DPC sensitization.

This clonotype was counted a few times. Its antigen is not known. The source is a woman younger than 30 with alopecia areata. Some clones in this sample may be carry-over from other donors' samples. The sample was whole blood, taken in connection with sensitization to the hapten diphenylcyclopropenone (DPC). The chain recombines TRBV6-2 or TRBV6-3 with TRBJ2-2; TRBD1 agrees at 7 bases. The CDR3 DNA reads as TGTGCCAGCAGTTTATTTTCCGGGACAGCGAACACCGGGGAGCTGTTTTTT. Residues: CASSLFSGTANTGELFF.